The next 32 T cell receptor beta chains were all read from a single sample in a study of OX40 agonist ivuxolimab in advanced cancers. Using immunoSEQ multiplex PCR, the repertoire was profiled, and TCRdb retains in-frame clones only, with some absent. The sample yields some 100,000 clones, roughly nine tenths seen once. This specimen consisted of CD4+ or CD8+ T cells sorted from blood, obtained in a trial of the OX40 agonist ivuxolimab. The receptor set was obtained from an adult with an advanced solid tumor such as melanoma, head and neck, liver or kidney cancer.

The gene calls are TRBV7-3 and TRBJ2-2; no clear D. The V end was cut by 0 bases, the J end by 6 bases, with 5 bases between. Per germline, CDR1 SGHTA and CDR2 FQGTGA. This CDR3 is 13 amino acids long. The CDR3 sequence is CASSLTIPGELFF. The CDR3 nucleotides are TGTGCCAGCAGCTTAACCATCCCCGGGGAGCTGTTTTTT.

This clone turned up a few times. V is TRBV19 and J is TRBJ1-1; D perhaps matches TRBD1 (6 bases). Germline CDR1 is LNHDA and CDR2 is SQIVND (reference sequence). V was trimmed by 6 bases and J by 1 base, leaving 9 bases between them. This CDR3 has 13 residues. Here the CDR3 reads CASSDRWNTEAFF. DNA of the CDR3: TGTGCCAGTAGCGACAGGTGGAACACTGAAGCTTTCTTT.

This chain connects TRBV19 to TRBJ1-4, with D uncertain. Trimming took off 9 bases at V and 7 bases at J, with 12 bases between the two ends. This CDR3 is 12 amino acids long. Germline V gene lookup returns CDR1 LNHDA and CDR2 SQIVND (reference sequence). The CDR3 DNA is TGTGCCAGCAGCCGATTAGGTGAAAAACTGTTTTTT. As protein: CASSRLGEKLFF.

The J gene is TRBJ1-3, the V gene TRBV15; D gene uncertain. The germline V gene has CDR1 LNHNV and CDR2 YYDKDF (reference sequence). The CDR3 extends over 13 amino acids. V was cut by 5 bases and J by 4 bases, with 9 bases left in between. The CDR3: CATSAREGNTIYF. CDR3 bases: TGTGCCACCAGCGCCCGAGAAGGAAACACCATATATTTT. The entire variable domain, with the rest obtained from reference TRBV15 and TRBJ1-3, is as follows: DAMVIQNPRYQVTQFGKPVTLSCSQTLNHNVMYWYQQKSSQAPKLLFHYYDKDFNNEADTPDNFQSRRPNTSFCFLDIRSPGLGDTAMYLCATSAREGNTIYFGEGSWLTVV.

CDR3 residues: CASSPRQGYGYTF. As DNA, the CDR3 is TGTGCCAGTAGTCCACGACAGGGGTATGGCTACACCTTC. The V gene is TRBV19, the J gene TRBJ1-2; the match to TRBD1 covers 8 bases. The V and J ends lost 5 bases and 5 bases, in that order; junction bases with no gene match: 4. This CDR3 is built from 13 residues. Germline V gene sequence: CDR1 LNHDA, CDR2 SQIVND (reference sequence).

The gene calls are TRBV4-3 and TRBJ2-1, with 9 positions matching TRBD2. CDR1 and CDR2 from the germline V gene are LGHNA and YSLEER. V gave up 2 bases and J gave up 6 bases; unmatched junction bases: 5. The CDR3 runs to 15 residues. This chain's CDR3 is CASSQNSGSSNEQFF. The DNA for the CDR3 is TGCGCCAGCAGCCAAAATAGCGGGAGTAGCAATGAGCAGTTCTTC.

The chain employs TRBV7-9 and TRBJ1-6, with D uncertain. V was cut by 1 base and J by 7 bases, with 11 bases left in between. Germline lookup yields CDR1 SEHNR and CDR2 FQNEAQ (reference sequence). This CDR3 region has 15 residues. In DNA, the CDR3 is TGTGCCAGCAGCTTAGAAGGGAACGCCAATTCACCCCTCCACTTT. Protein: CASSLEGNANSPLHF.

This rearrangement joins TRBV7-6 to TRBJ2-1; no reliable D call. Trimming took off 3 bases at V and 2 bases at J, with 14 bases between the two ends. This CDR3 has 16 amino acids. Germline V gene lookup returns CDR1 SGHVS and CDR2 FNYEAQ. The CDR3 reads CASSFGSAIPYNEQFF. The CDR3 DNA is TGTGCCAGCAGCTTTGGCAGCGCTATTCCCTACAATGAGCAGTTCTTC. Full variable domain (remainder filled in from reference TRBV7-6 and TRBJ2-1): GAGVSQSPRYKVTKRGQDVALRCDPISGHVSLYWYRQALGQGPEFLTYFNYEAQQDKSGLPNDRFSAERPEGSISTLTIQRTEQRDSAMYRCASSFGSAIPYNEQFFGPGTRLTVL.

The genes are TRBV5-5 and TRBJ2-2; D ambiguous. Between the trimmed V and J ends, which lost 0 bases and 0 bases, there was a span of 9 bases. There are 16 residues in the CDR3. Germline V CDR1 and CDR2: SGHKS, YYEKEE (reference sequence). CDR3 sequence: CASSLGPSPNTGELFF. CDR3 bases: TGTGCCAGCAGCTTGGGTCCGTCCCCGAACACCGGGGAGCTGTTTTTT.

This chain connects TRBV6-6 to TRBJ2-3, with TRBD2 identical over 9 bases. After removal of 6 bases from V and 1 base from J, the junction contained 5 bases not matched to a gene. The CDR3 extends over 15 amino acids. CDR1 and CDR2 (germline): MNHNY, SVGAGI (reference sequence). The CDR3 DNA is TGTGCCAGCAGACCTAGCGGGACCGGCACAGATACGCAGTATTTT. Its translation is CASRPSGTGTDTQYF.

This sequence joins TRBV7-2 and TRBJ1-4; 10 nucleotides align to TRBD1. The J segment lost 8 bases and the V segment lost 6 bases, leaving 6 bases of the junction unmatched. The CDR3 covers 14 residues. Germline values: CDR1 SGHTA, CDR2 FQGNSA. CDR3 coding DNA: TGTGCCAGCAGTTGGACAGGGGGTTTGGAAAAACTGTTTTTT. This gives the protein CASSWTGGLEKLFF.

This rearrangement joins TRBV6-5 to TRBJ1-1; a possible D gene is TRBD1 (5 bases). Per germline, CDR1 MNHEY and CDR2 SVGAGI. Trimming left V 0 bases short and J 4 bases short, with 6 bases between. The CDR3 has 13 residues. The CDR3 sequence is CASSYSGGTEAFF. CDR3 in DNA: TGTGCCAGCAGTTACTCGGGGGGCACTGAAGCTTTCTTT.

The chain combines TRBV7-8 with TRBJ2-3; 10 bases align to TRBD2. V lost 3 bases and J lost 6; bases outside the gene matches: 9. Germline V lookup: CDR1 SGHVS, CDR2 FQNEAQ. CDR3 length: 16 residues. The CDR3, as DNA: TGTGCCAGCAGCTTGTTCGGACTAGCGGTTCGGGATACGCAGTATTTT. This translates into CASSLFGLAVRDTQYF.

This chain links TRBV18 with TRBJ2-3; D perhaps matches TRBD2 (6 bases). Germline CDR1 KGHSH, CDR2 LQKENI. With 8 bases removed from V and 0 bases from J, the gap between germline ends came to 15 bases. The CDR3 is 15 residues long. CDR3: CASTPGTSSTDTQYF. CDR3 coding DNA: TGTGCCAGCACCCCCGGGACTTCAAGCACAGATACGCAGTATTTT.

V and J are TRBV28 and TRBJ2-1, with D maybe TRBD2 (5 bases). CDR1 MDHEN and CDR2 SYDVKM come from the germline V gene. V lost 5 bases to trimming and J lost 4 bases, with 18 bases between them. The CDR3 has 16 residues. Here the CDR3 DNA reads TGTGCCAGCAGTCTAACAACCCGAGGGAGTTACAATGAGCAGTTCTTC. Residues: CASSLTTRGSYNEQFF.

The CDR3 here is CASSSTRLKGGAVLPQHF. The CDR3 nucleotides read TGTGCCAGCAGTTCGACCCGATTGAAAGGGGGCGCGGTGTTGCCCCAGCATTTT. The genes are TRBV28 and TRBJ1-5; TRBD1 agrees at 7 bases. The V gene end was trimmed by 4 bases and the J gene end by 9 bases; junction bases not matched to a gene: 21. Germline CDR1 reads MDHEN; CDR2 reads SYDVKM. CDR3 size: 18 residues.

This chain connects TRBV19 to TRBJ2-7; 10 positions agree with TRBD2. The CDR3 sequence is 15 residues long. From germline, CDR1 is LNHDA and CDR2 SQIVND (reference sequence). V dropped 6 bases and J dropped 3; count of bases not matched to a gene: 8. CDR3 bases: TGTGCCAGTAGCCCGCGGGGGACTAGCGTCTACGAGCAGTACTTC. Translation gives CASSPRGTSVYEQYF.

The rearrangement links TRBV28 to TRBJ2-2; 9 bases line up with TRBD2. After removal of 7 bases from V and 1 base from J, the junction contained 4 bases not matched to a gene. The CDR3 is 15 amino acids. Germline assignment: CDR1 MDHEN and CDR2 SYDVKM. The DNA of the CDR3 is TGTGCCAGCACCTTAGCGGGAGAGAACACCGGGGAGCTGTTTTTT. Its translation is CASTLAGENTGELFF.

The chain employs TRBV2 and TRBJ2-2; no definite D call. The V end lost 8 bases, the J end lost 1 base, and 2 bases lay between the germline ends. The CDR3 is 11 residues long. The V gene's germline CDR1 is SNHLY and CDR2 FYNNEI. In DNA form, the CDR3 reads TGTGCCAGCTTGAACACCGGGGAGCTGTTTTTT. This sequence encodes CASLNTGELFF.

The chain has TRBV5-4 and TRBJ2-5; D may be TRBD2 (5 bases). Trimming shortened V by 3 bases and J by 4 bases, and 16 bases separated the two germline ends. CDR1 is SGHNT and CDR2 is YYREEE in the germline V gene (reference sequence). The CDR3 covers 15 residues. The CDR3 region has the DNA TGTGCCAGCAGCTCCCGCGGAGGAGTATCAGAGACCCAGTACTTC. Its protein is CASSSRGGVSETQYF.

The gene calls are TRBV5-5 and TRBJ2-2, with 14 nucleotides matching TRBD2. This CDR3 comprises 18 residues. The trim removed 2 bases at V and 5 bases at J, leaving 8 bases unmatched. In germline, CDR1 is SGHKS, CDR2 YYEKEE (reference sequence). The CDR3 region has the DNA TGTGCCAGCAGCTTCGGGACTAGCGGGAGTAGCTGGACCGGGGAGCTGTTTTTT. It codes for CASSFGTSGSSWTGELFF.

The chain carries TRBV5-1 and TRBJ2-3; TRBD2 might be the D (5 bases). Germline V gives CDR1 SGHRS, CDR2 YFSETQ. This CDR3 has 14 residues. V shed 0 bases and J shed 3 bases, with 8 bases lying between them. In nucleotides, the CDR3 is TGCGCCAGCAGCTTGGATTCGGGGACAGATACGCAGTATTTT. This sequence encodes CASSLDSGTDTQYF.

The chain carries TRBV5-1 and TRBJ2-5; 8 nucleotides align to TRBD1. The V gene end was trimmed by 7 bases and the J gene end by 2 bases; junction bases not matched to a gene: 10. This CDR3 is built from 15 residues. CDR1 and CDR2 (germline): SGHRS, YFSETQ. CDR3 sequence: CASAATGGGQETQYF. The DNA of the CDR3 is TGCGCCAGCGCCGCTACAGGGGGTGGGCAAGAGACCCAGTACTTC. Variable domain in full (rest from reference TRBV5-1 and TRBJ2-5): KAGVTQTPRYLIKTRGQQVTLSCSPISGHRSVSWYQQTPGQGLQFLFEYFSETQRNKGNFPGRFSGRQFSNSRSEMNVSTLELGDSALYLCASAATGGGQETQYFGPGTRLLVL.

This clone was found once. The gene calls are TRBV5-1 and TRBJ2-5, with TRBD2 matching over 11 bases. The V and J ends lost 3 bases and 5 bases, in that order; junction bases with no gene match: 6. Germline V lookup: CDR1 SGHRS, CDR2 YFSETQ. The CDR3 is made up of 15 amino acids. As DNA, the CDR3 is TGCGCCAGCAGCTCGGGACTAGCGGCCAAGGAGACCCAGTACTTC. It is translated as CASSSGLAAKETQYF.

CDR3 DNA: TGTGCCAGTAGTAACCCCGGGACAGGGGGCAGATATGGCTACACCTTC. Protein sequence: CASSNPGTGGRYGYTF. The rearrangement joins TRBV19 to TRBJ1-2, with 12 nucleotides matching TRBD1. The trim removed 4 bases at V and 5 bases at J, leaving 8 bases unmatched. This CDR3 has 16 amino acids. Germline V CDR1 and CDR2: LNHDA, SQIVND (reference sequence).

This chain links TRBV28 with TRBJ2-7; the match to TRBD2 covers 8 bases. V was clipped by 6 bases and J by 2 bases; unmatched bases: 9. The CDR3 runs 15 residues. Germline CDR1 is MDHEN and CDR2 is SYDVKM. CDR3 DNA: TGTGCCAGCAGACCTACTAGCGGAGGCACCTACGAGCAGTACTTC. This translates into CASRPTSGGTYEQYF.

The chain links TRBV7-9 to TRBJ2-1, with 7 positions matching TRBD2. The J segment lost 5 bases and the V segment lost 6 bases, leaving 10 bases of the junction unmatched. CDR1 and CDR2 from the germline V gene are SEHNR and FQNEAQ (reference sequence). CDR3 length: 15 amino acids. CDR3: CASRVGEGRNNEQFF. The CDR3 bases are TGTGCCAGCAGGGTAGGGGAGGGCAGAAACAATGAGCAGTTCTTC. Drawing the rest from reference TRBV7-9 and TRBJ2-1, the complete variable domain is DTGVSQNPRHKITKRGQNVTFRCDPISEHNRLYWYRQTLGQGPEFLTYFQNEAQLEKSRLLSDRFSAERPKGSFSTLEIQRTEQGDSAMYLCASRVGEGRNNEQFFGPGTRLTVL.

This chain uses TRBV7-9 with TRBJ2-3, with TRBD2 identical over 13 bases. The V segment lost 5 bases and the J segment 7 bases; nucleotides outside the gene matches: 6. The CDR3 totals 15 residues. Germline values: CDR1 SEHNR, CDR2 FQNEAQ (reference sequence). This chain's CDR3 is CASSPGTSGTNTQYF. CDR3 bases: TGTGCCAGCAGCCCTGGGACTAGCGGGACGAATACGCAGTATTTT.

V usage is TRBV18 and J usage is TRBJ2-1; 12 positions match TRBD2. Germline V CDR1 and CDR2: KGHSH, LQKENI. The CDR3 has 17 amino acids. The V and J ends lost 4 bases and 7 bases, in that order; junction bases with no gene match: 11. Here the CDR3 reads CASSLLLTSGRLNEQFF. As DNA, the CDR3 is TGTGCCAGCTCACTCTTATTGACTAGCGGGAGATTAAATGAGCAGTTCTTC.

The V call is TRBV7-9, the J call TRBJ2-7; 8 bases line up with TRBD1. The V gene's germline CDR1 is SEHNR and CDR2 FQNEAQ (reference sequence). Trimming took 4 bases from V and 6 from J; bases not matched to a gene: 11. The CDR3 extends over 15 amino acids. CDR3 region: CASSYFGQGSGEQYF. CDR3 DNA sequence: TGTGCCAGCAGCTACTTTGGACAGGGTAGTGGCGAGCAGTACTTC.

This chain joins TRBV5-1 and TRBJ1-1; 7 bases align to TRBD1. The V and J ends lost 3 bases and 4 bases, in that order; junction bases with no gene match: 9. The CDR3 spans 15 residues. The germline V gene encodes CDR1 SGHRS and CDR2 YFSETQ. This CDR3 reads CASSYRSGGGTEAFF. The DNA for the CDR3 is TGCGCCAGCAGCTACCGTTCAGGGGGAGGCACTGAAGCTTTCTTT. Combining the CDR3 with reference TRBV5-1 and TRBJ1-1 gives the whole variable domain KAGVTQTPRYLIKTRGQQVTLSCSPISGHRSVSWYQQTPGQGLQFLFEYFSETQRNKGNFPGRFSGRQFSNSRSEMNVSTLELGDSALYLCASSYRSGGGTEAFFGQGTRLTVV.

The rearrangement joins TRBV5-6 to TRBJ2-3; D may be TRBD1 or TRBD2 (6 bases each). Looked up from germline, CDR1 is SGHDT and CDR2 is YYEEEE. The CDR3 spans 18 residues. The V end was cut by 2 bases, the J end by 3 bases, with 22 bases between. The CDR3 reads CASSLIGGTPRITDTQYF. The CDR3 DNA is TGTGCCAGCAGCTTAATTGGCGGGACACCCAGGATTACAGATACGCAGTATTTT. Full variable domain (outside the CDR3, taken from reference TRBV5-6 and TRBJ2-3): DAGVTQSPTHLIKTRGQQVTLRCSPKSGHDTVSWYQQALGQGPQFIFQYYEEEERQRGNFPDRFSGHQFPNYSSELNVNALLLGDSALYLCASSLIGGTPRITDTQYFGPGTRLTVL.